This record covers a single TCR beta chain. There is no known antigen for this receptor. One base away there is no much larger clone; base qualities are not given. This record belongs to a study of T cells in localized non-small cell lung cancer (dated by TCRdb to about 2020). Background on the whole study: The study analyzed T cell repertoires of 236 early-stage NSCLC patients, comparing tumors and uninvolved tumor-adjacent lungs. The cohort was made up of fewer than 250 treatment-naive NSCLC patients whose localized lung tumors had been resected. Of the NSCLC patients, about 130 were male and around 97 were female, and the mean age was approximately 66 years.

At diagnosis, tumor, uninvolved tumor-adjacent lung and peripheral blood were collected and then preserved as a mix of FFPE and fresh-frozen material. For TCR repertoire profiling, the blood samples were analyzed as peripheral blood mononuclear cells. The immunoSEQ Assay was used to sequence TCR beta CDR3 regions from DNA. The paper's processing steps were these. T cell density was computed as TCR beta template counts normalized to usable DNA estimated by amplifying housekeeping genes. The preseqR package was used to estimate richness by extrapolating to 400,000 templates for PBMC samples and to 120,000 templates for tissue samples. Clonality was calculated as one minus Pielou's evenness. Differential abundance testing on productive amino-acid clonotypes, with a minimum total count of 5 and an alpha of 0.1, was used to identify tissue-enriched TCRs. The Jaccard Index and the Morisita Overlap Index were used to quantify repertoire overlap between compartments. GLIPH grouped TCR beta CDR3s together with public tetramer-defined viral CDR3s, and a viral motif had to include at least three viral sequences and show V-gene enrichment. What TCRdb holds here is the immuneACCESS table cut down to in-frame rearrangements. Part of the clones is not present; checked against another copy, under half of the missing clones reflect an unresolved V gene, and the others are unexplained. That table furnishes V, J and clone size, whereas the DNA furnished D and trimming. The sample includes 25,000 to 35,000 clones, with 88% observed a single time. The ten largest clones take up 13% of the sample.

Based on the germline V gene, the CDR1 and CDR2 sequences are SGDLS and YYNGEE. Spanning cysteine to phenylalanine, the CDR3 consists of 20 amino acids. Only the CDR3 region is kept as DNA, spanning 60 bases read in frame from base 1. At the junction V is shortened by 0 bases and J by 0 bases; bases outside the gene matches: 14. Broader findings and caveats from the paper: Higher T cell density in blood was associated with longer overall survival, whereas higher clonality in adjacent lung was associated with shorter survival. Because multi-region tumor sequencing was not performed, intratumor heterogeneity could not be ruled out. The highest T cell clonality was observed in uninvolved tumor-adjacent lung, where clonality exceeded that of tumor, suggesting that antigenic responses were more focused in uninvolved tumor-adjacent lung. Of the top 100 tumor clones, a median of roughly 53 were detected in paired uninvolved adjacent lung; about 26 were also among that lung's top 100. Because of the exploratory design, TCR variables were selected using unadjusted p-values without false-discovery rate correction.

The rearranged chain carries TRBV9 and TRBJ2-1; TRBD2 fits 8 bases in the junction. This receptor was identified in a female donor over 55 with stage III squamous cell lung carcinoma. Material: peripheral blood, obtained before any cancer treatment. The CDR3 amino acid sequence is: CASSVDGLAFIGHSYNEQFF. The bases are TGTGCCAGCAGCGTAGATGGACTAGCATTCATAGGGCACTCCTACAATGAGCAGTTCTTC.